The clone carrying this T cell receptor beta chain was seen only once. The sample originates from a study of control samples from healthy donors and cancer patients. The table came from immunoSEQ multiplex PCR; TCRdb's copy has only in-frame clones and leaves some out. Found here are 90,000 or so clones, over 80% of them singletons; the top ten hold approximately 19%. This CDR3 has 12 amino acids. With 5 bases removed from V and 3 bases from J, the gap between germline ends came to 7 bases. Sequenced input: blood. The rearrangement uses TRBV12-3 or TRBV12-4 and TRBJ1-2; D is unresolved. The receptor comes from a man aged 25 to 40 in good health. The CDR3 region has the DNA TGTGCCAGCAGTGGTAGGGACTATGGCTACACCTTC. This gives the protein CASSGRDYGYTF.